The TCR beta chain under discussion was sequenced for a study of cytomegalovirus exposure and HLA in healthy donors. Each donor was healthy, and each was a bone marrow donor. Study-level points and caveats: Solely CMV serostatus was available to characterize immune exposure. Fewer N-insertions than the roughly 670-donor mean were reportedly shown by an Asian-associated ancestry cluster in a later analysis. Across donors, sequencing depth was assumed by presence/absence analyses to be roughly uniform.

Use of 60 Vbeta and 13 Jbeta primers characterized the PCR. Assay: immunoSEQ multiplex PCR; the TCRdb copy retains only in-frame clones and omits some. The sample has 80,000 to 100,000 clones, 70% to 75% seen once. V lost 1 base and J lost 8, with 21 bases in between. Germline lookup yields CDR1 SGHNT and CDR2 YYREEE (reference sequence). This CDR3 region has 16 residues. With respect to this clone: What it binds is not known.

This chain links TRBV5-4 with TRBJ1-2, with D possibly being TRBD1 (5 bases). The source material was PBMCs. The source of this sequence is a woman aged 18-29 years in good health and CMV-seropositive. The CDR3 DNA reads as TGTGCCAGCAGCTTGATGTTATCCCGGGACTCTATGGGCTACACCTTC. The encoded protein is CASSLMLSRDSMGYTF.